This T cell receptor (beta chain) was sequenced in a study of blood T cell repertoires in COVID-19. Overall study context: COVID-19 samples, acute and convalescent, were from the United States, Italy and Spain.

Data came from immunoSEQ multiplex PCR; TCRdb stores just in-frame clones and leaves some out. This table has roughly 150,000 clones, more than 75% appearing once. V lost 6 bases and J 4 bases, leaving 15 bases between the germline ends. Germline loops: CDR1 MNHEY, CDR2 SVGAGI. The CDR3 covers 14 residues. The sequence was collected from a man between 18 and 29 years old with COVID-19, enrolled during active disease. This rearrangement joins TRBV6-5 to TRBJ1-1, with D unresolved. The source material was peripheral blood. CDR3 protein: CASSVTSAGTEAFF. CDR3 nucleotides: TGTGCCAGCAGCGTGACTTCAGCGGGCACTGAAGCTTTCTTT.